This is a list of T cell receptor beta chains from one sample in a study of technical replicates of blood from a handful of donors. Assay: immunoSEQ multiplex PCR; the TCRdb copy retains only in-frame clones and omits some. The table has tens of thousands of clones, about 95% seen once. Sequencing was carried out using T cells isolated from PBMCs. These receptors all come from a human donor in good health. CDR3s include the opening cysteine and the closing phenylalanine or tryptophan. D genes are given only for firm matches. Clone size is stated in some rows and not others, as once, few, many or a class when expanded.

d_gene: TRBD2
j_gene: TRBJ2-1
v_gene: TRBV27
abundance: NA
CDR3aa: CASSSGGRASDEQFF
CDR3nt: TGTGCCAGCAGTTCGGGCGGGAGGGCTTCGGATGAGCAGTTCTTC

d_gene: NA
j_gene: TRBJ2-3
v_gene: TRBV30
abundance: NA
CDR3aa: CAWSVFLGARDTQYF
CDR3nt: TGTGCCTGGAGTGTATTTCTGGGGGCGAGAGATACGCAGTATTTT

d_gene: TRBD2
j_gene: TRBJ2-5
v_gene: TRBV29-1
abundance: NA
CDR3aa: CSVNPSGIFQETQYF
CDR3nt: TGCAGCGTTAACCCTAGCGGGATATTTCAAGAGACCCAGTACTTC

d_gene: TRBD2
j_gene: TRBJ2-1
v_gene: TRBV29-1
abundance: NA
CDR3aa: CSVPGLAGDILFRDEQFF
CDR3nt: TGCAGCGTTCCAGGACTAGCGGGAGATATACTTTTTCGGGATGAGCAGTTCTTC

d_gene: TRBD2
j_gene: TRBJ2-7
v_gene: TRBV7-2
abundance: NA
CDR3aa: CASIEAGGPYEQYF
CDR3nt: TGTGCCAGCATCGAAGCGGGAGGGCCTTACGAGCAGTACTTC

d_gene: NA
j_gene: TRBJ2-2
v_gene: TRBV6-5
abundance: NA
CDR3aa: CASFQGDTGELFF
CDR3nt: TGTGCCAGCTTTCAGGGTGACACCGGGGAGCTGTTTTTT

d_gene: TRBD2
j_gene: TRBJ2-1
v_gene: TRBV7-3
abundance: NA
CDR3aa: CASSLAGGPGIEQFF
CDR3nt: TGTGCCAGCAGCTTAGCGGGAGGGCCGGGGATTGAGCAGTTCTTC

d_gene: TRBD1
j_gene: TRBJ2-7
v_gene: TRBV4-3
abundance: once
CDR3aa: CASSQARGRAYEQYF
CDR3nt: TGCGCCAGCAGCCAAGCAAGGGGGCGCGCCTACGAGCAGTACTTC

d_gene: TRBD1
j_gene: TRBJ1-3
v_gene: TRBV7-2
abundance: once
CDR3aa: CASSFDRVSNTIYF
CDR3nt: TGTGCCAGCAGCTTTGACAGGGTCTCAAACACCATATATTTT

d_gene: TRBD2
j_gene: TRBJ2-5
v_gene: TRBV27
abundance: NA
CDR3aa: CASSLSSSGMAETQYF
CDR3nt: TGTGCCAGCAGTTTATCCTCTAGCGGGATGGCAGAGACCCAGTACTTC

d_gene: NA
j_gene: TRBJ2-7
v_gene: TRBV7-7
abundance: NA
CDR3aa: CASNPLRRQIYEQYF
CDR3nt: TGTGCCAGCAACCCCCTCAGGAGGCAGATCTACGAGCAGTACTTC

d_gene: NA
j_gene: TRBJ2-4
v_gene: TRBV5-1
abundance: NA
CDR3aa: CASSLLRTEGNIQYF
CDR3nt: TGCGCCAGCAGCTTGTTGCGGACAGAGGGAAACATTCAGTACTTC

d_gene: NA
j_gene: TRBJ1-2
v_gene: TRBV6-1
abundance: once
CDR3aa: CASSEGLSPNYGYTF
CDR3nt: TGTGCCAGCAGTGAAGGTCTGTCCCCGAACTATGGCTACACCTTC

d_gene: TRBD1
j_gene: TRBJ1-1
v_gene: TRBV19
abundance: NA
CDR3aa: CASSMPTGTGNTEAFF
CDR3nt: TGTGCCAGTAGTATGCCTACCGGGACAGGGAACACTGAAGCTTTCTTT

d_gene: NA
j_gene: TRBJ2-7
v_gene: TRBV11-2
abundance: NA
CDR3aa: CASSLSTGTYEQYF
CDR3nt: TGTGCCAGCAGCTTAAGCACGGGGACCTACGAGCAGTACTTC

d_gene: NA
j_gene: TRBJ1-5
v_gene: TRBV2
abundance: once
CDR3aa: CASSEAPKPQHF
CDR3nt: TGTGCCAGCAGTGAAGCGCCTAAGCCCCAGCATTTT

d_gene: NA
j_gene: TRBJ1-1
v_gene: TRBV18
abundance: NA
CDR3aa: CASSPAGRSGAFF
CDR3nt: TGTGCCAGCTCACCAGCAGGCCGTTCTGGAGCTTTCTTT

d_gene: TRBD2
j_gene: TRBJ2-1
v_gene: TRBV7-9
abundance: NA
CDR3aa: CASSVTSGSLFNEQFF
CDR3nt: TGTGCCAGCAGCGTGACTAGCGGGAGTTTGTTCAATGAGCAGTTCTTC

d_gene: NA
j_gene: TRBJ1-2
v_gene: TRBV30
abundance: NA
CDR3aa: CAWNLGLADDGYTF
CDR3nt: TGTGCCTGGAACTTAGGGCTAGCGGACGATGGCTACACCTTC

d_gene: NA
j_gene: TRBJ1-1
v_gene: TRBV11-3
abundance: NA
CDR3aa: CASSENRDGTEAFF
CDR3nt: TGTGCCAGCAGCGAGAACAGGGATGGTACTGAAGCTTTCTTT

d_gene: NA
j_gene: TRBJ2-1
v_gene: TRBV9
abundance: NA
CDR3aa: CASSVGGLDEQFF
CDR3nt: TGTGCCAGCAGCGTAGGGGGACTTGATGAGCAGTTCTTC

d_gene: NA
j_gene: TRBJ2-5
v_gene: TRBV13
abundance: NA
CDR3aa: CASSSGSGEETQYF
CDR3nt: TGTGCCAGCAGCTCCGGGTCGGGAGAAGAGACCCAGTACTTC

d_gene: TRBD2
j_gene: TRBJ2-1
v_gene: TRBV7-2
abundance: NA
CDR3aa: CASSLALSGRNNNEQFF
CDR3nt: TGTGCCAGCAGCTTAGCGCTGAGCGGGAGGAATAACAATGAGCAGTTCTTC

d_gene: NA
j_gene: TRBJ1-1
v_gene: TRBV6-5
abundance: NA
CDR3aa: CASSYLANTEAFF
CDR3nt: TGTGCCAGCAGTTACTTGGCGAACACTGAAGCTTTCTTT

d_gene: NA
j_gene: TRBJ1-5
v_gene: TRBV18
abundance: once
CDR3aa: CASSSQPQHF
CDR3nt: TGTGCCAGCTCTAGTCAGCCCCAGCATTTT

d_gene: NA
j_gene: TRBJ2-5
v_gene: TRBV19
abundance: NA
CDR3aa: CASSSSQGRMETQYF
CDR3nt: TGTGCCAGTAGCTCCTCCCAGGGGCGCATGGAGACCCAGTACTTC

d_gene: NA
j_gene: TRBJ2-3
v_gene: TRBV5-8
abundance: NA
CDR3aa: CASSSPFTDTQYF
CDR3nt: TGTGCCAGCAGCTCCCCCTTCACAGATACGCAGTATTTT

d_gene: NA
j_gene: TRBJ1-2
v_gene: TRBV15
abundance: NA
CDR3aa: CATSTQQGYGYTF
CDR3nt: TGTGCCACCAGCACACAGCAGGGCTATGGCTACACCTTC

d_gene: NA
j_gene: TRBJ2-2
v_gene: TRBV18
abundance: NA
CDR3aa: CASSPRDTLTGELFF
CDR3nt: TGTGCCAGCTCACCTCGGGACACCCTCACCGGGGAGCTGTTTTTT

d_gene: TRBD1
j_gene: TRBJ2-7
v_gene: TRBV6-5
abundance: NA
CDR3aa: CATGQGQGYEQYF
CDR3nt: TGTGCCACGGGTCAGGGACAGGGCTACGAGCAGTACTTC

d_gene: NA
j_gene: TRBJ2-3
v_gene: TRBV20-1
abundance: NA
CDR3aa: CSASSTDTQYF
CDR3nt: TGCAGTGCTAGCTCCACAGATACGCAGTATTTT

d_gene: TRBD2
j_gene: TRBJ2-1
v_gene: TRBV30
abundance: NA
CDR3aa: CALERDYGHNEQFF
CDR3nt: TGTGCCTTAGAGCGGGACTACGGCCACAATGAGCAGTTCTTC

d_gene: TRBD2
j_gene: TRBJ2-7
v_gene: TRBV13
abundance: NA
CDR3aa: CASSYQREASYEQYF
CDR3nt: TGTGCCAGCAGCTACCAGCGGGAGGCCTCCTACGAGCAGTACTTC

d_gene: TRBD2
j_gene: TRBJ2-1
v_gene: TRBV4-1
abundance: NA
CDR3aa: CASSQEGRGANEQFF
CDR3nt: TGCGCCAGCAGCCAAGAAGGGCGGGGGGCCAATGAGCAGTTCTTC

d_gene: TRBD1
j_gene: TRBJ1-4
v_gene: TRBV27
abundance: NA
CDR3aa: CASSTIQGNGEKLFF
CDR3nt: TGTGCCAGCAGTACGATACAGGGGAATGGGGAAAAACTGTTTTTT

d_gene: TRBD2
j_gene: TRBJ2-5
v_gene: TRBV5-1
abundance: NA
CDR3aa: CASSFSSGFQETQYF
CDR3nt: TGCGCCAGCAGCTTCTCTAGCGGATTCCAAGAGACCCAGTACTTC

d_gene: NA
j_gene: TRBJ2-2
v_gene: TRBV5-1
abundance: once
CDR3aa: CASRPGLQNTGELFF
CDR3nt: TGCGCCAGCAGACCGGGACTCCAGAACACCGGGGAGCTGTTTTTT

d_gene: NA
j_gene: TRBJ2-2
v_gene: TRBV2
abundance: NA
CDR3aa: CASSVRRNTGELFF
CDR3nt: TGTGCCAGCAGTGTTCGCAGAAACACCGGGGAGCTGTTTTTT

d_gene: TRBD1
j_gene: TRBJ2-7
v_gene: TRBV14
abundance: NA
CDR3aa: CASSQQTGSPYEQYF
CDR3nt: TGTGCCAGCAGCCAACAGACAGGGAGCCCCTACGAGCAGTACTTC

d_gene: NA
j_gene: TRBJ2-7
v_gene: TRBV30
abundance: NA
CDR3aa: CAWSPGGEGSDEQYF
CDR3nt: TGTGCCTGGAGTCCCGGGGGAGAGGGAAGCGACGAGCAGTACTTC

d_gene: TRBD1
j_gene: TRBJ1-2
v_gene: TRBV5-6
abundance: NA
CDR3aa: CASSSGTGESNYGYTF
CDR3nt: TGTGCCAGCAGTTCAGGAACAGGGGAATCTAACTATGGCTACACCTTC

d_gene: NA
j_gene: TRBJ2-1
v_gene: TRBV4-1
abundance: NA
CDR3aa: CASKGGLVDEQFF
CDR3nt: TGCGCCAGCAAAGGGGGTTTAGTCGACGAGCAGTTCTTC

d_gene: TRBD1
j_gene: TRBJ2-5
v_gene: TRBV29-1
abundance: NA
CDR3aa: CSAEQGAVETQYF
CDR3nt: TGCAGCGCCGAACAGGGGGCAGTTGAGACCCAGTACTTC

d_gene: NA
j_gene: TRBJ2-3
v_gene: TRBV13
abundance: NA
CDR3aa: CASSFNIGGEGDTQYF
CDR3nt: TGTGCCAGCAGCTTTAACATAGGTGGTGAGGGAGATACGCAGTATTTT

d_gene: NA
j_gene: TRBJ1-4
v_gene: TRBV7-9
abundance: NA
CDR3aa: CATNLRDKNEKLFF
CDR3nt: TGTGCCACCAACCTCCGGGACAAAAATGAAAAACTGTTTTTT

d_gene: TRBD1
j_gene: TRBJ1-2
v_gene: TRBV28
abundance: NA
CDR3aa: CASSYPPHRGLYGYTF
CDR3nt: TGTGCCAGCAGTTATCCCCCCCACAGGGGGCTATATGGCTACACCTTC

d_gene: TRBD1
j_gene: TRBJ1-2
v_gene: TRBV6-1
abundance: NA
CDR3aa: CASREAGQLPYGYTF
CDR3nt: TGTGCCAGCAGGGAAGCGGGACAGCTGCCCTATGGCTACACCTTC

d_gene: NA
j_gene: TRBJ2-1
v_gene: TRBV29-1
abundance: NA
CDR3aa: CSELLADYNEQFF
CDR3nt: TGCAGCGAACTCCTAGCAGACTACAATGAGCAGTTCTTC

d_gene: TRBD2
j_gene: TRBJ2-1
v_gene: TRBV2
abundance: NA
CDR3aa: CASSVAGGAGEQFF
CDR3nt: TGTGCCAGCAGTGTAGCGGGAGGCGCGGGCGAGCAGTTCTTC

d_gene: NA
j_gene: TRBJ2-3
v_gene: TRBV6-1
abundance: NA
CDR3aa: CASLQGVTDTQYF
CDR3nt: TGTGCCAGCTTACAAGGGGTCACAGATACGCAGTATTTT

d_gene: NA
j_gene: TRBJ1-1
v_gene: TRBV6-5
abundance: once
CDR3aa: CVALRGIGEAFF
CDR3nt: TGTGTTGCACTCAGGGGTATAGGGGAAGCTTTCTTT

d_gene: NA
j_gene: TRBJ2-2
v_gene: TRBV30
abundance: NA
CDR3aa: CAWRQGQFLPGGELFF
CDR3nt: TGTGCCTGGAGACAGGGACAATTCCTTCCGGGGGGGGAGCTGTTTTTT

d_gene: NA
j_gene: TRBJ1-2
v_gene: TRBV18
abundance: NA
CDR3aa: CASSPDTTNYGYTF
CDR3nt: TGTGCCAGCTCACCAGACACCACGAACTATGGCTACACCTTC

d_gene: TRBD2
j_gene: TRBJ2-2
v_gene: TRBV27
abundance: NA
CDR3aa: CASSSKGGLSTGELFF
CDR3nt: TGTGCCAGCAGTTCGAAGGGAGGGTTGTCCACCGGGGAGCTGTTTTTT

d_gene: TRBD2
j_gene: TRBJ2-1
v_gene: TRBV6-4
abundance: NA
CDR3aa: CASSVGLAAYNEQFF
CDR3nt: TGTGCCAGCAGTGTCGGACTAGCGGCCTACAATGAGCAGTTCTTC

d_gene: TRBD2
j_gene: TRBJ2-7
v_gene: TRBV7-8
abundance: NA
CDR3aa: CASSLTSGSSYEQYF
CDR3nt: TGTGCCAGCAGTTTAACTAGCGGGAGCTCCTACGAGCAGTACTTC

d_gene: NA
j_gene: TRBJ2-1
v_gene: TRBV7-2
abundance: NA
CDR3aa: CASSPTDSQQFF
CDR3nt: TGTGCCAGCAGCCCCACGGACAGCCAGCAGTTCTTC

d_gene: NA
j_gene: TRBJ2-3
v_gene: TRBV5-1
abundance: NA
CDR3aa: CASSLGGDLTDTQYF
CDR3nt: TGCGCCAGCAGCTTGGGCGGGGACCTCACAGATACGCAGTATTTT

d_gene: TRBD1
j_gene: TRBJ2-3
v_gene: TRBV6-1
abundance: NA
CDR3aa: CASSELQGFSDTQYF
CDR3nt: TGTGCCAGCAGTGAACTACAGGGGTTTTCAGATACGCAGTATTTT